The following is a TCR beta chain sequence with its context. This entry is derived from a study of blood T cell repertoires in COVID-19. Background on the study: From T cells, B-cell-depleted T cells, or PBMCs came the material, which was cDNA or gDNA.

Original data processing: How many nucleated cells were present was estimated from reference gene primer amplification. Repertoires were generated with immunoSEQ multiplex PCR, while TCRdb's copy carries only in-frame clones and drops some. The V and J calls and clone size come from that table; D and trimming were worked out from the DNA. This table has hundreds of thousands of clones, about nine tenths appearing once. The CDR3 totals 14 residues. Per germline, CDR1 KGHSH and CDR2 LQKENI. V lost 2 bases, J lost 5 bases, and 13 bases lay in between. The participants were between roughly 18 and 100 years old and came from some 25 US areas. Participants reported their clinical history, and cohort assignment relied on those reports.

Sequencing used PBMCs or T cells enriched from blood (not recorded which). The source is a man aged 18 to 29 who had recovered from COVID-19. The chain links TRBV18 to TRBJ2-7; D call uncertain. In DNA form, the CDR3 reads TGTGCCAGCTCACCATCTTACGGGTCCAACGAGCAGTACTTC. As protein: CASSPSYGSNEQYF.